This T cell receptor beta chain comes out of a study of blood T cell repertoires in COVID-19. Background on the study: Acute and convalescent COVID-19 specimens originated in the United States, Italy and Spain.

Donors of Cohort 3 who recovered were those that had two negative PCRs, clearance, or symptom resolution. This clone was detected only once. As originally analysed: By means of reference gene primer amplification, nucleated cell counts were estimated. Produced via immunoSEQ multiplex PCR; TCRdb's table is partial and in-frame only. The DNA was the basis for D and trimming; V, J and clone size are from that table. The top ten hold more than 15% of the sample, which has about 130,000 clones, around four fifths seen once. The CDR3 extends over 16 amino acids. Germline V CDR1 and CDR2: ENHRY, SYGVKD. The trim removed 0 bases at V and 4 bases at J, leaving 7 bases unmatched.

Source material: PBMCs or T cells enriched from blood (not recorded which). The chain is built from TRBV10-3 and TRBJ2-3, with 7 bases that match TRBD2. The receptor's source is a man aged 25-45 years who had recovered from COVID-19. The CDR3 protein is CAISESAGVPADTQYF. CDR3 coding DNA: TGTGCCATCAGTGAGTCGGCGGGAGTACCAGCAGATACGCAGTATTTT.